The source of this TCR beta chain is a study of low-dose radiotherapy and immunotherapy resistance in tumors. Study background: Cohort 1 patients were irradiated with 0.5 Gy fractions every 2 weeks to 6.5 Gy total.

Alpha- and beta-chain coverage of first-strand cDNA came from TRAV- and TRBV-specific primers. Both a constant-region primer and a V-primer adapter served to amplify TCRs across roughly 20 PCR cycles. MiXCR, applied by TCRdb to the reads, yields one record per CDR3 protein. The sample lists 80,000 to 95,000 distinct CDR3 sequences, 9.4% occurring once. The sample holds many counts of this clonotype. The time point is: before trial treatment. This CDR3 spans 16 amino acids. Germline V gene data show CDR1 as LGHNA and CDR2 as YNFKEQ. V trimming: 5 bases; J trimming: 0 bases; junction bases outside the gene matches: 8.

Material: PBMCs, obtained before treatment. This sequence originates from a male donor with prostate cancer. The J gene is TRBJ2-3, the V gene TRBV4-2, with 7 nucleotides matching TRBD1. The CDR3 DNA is TGTGCCAGCAGCATACGGACAGGACAGAGCACAGATACGCAGTATTTT. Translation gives CASSIRTGQSTDTQYF.